This TCR beta chain was retrieved from a study of Graves' ophthalmopathy and Graves' hyperthyroidism. The CDR3 contains 15 residues. V shed 6 bases and J shed 6 bases, with 18 bases lying between them. This clonotype was counted at least ten times. RNA transcripts provided the template for amplifying TCR beta CDR3 regions. HTBI-primed first-round RT-PCR preceded second-round multiplex PCR. Using its own MiXCR run on the multiplex PCR reads, TCRdb lists one record per CDR3 protein. The repertoire holds about 220,000 distinct CDR3 sequences, with about 22% as singletons. The receptor's source is a woman aged 45-60 years with Graves' ophthalmopathy. Sequences were obtained from peripheral blood. The chain has TRBV12-3 or TRBV12-4 and TRBJ1-5, with D unresolved. The CDR3 bases are TGTGCCAGCAGCTCCGATCCGGCGGTCAGTCAGCCCCAGCATTTT. It encodes CASSSDPAVSQPQHF.